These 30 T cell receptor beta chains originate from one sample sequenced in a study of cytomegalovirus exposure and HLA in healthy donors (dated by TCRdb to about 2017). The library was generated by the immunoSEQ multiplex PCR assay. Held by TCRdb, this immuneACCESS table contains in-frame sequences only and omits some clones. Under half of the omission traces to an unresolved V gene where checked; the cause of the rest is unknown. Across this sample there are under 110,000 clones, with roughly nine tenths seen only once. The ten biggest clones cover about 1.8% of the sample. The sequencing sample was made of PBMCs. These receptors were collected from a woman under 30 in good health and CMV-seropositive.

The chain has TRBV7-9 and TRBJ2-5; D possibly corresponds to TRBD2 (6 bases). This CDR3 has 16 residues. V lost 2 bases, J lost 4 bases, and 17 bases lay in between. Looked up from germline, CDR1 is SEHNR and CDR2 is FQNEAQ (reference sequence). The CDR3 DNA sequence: TGTGCCAGCAGCTTAAAGGGTAACCTGGGGGGAGAGACCCAGTACTTC. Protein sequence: CASSLKGNLGGETQYF.

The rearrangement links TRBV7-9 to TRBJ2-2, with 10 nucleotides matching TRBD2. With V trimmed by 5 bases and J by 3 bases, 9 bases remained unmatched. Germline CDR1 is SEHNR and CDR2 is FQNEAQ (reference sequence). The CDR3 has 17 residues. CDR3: CASSTTLAGDYTGELFF. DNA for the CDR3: TGTGCCAGCAGCACCACCCTAGCGGGGGACTACACCGGGGAGCTGTTTTTT.

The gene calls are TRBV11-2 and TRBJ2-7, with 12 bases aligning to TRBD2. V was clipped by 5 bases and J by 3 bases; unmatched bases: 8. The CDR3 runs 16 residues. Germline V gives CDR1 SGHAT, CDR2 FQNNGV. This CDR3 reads CASSLTGTSGYYEQYF. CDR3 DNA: TGTGCCAGCAGCCTGACCGGGACTAGCGGGTACTACGAGCAGTACTTC. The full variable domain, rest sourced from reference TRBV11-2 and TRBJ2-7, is EAGVAQSPRYKIIEKRQSVAFWCNPISGHATLYWYQQILGQGPKLLIQFQNNGVVDDSQLPKDRFSAERLKGVDSTLKIQPAKLEDSAVYLCASSLTGTSGYYEQYFGPGTRLTVT.

The CDR3 DNA is TGTGCCAGCAGAAAACTAGCGGGGTACAATGAGCAGTTCTTC. Protein sequence: CASRKLAGYNEQFF. The chain couples TRBV28 to TRBJ2-1, with 10 bases that match TRBD2. V shed 6 bases, J shed 4 bases, and the junction held 3 bases outside the gene matches. The CDR3 has 14 residues. Germline CDR1 reads MDHEN; CDR2 reads SYDVKM.

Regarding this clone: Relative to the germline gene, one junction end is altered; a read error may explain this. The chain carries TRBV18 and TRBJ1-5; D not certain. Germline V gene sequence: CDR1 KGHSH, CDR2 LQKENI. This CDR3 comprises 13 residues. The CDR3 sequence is CASSPQSNQPQHF. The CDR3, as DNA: TGTGCCAGCTCACCACAAAGCAATCAACCCCAGCATTTT.

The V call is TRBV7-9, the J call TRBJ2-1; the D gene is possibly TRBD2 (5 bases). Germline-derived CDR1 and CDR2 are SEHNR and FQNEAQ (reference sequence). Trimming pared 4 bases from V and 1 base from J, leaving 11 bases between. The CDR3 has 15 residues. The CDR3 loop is CASSSGSLSYNEQFF. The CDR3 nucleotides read TGTGCCAGCAGCTCGGGGAGCCTATCCTACAATGAGCAGTTCTTC.

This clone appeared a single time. The CDR3 DNA reads TGTGCCAGCAGCGAGGGCCTTAGCAATCAGCCCCAGCATTTT. This translates into CASSEGLSNQPQHF. The chain is built from TRBV2 and TRBJ1-5; the D is unclear. V lost 6 bases, J lost 0 bases, and 9 bases lay in between. CDR1 and CDR2 from the germline V gene are SNHLY and FYNNEI. CDR3 length: 14 amino acids.

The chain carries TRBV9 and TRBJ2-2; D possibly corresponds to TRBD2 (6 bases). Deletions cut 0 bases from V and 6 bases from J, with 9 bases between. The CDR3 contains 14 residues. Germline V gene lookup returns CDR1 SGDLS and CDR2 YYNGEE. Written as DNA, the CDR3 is TGTGCCAGCAGCGTAGCTAGGGAGGCCGGGGAGCTGTTTTTT. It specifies CASSVAREAGELFF.

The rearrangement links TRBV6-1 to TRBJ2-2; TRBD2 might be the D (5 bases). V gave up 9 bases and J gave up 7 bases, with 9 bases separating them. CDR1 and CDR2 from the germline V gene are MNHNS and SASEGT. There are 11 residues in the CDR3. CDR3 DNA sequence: TGTGCCAGTGAGGGAGTCGGGGAGCTGTTTTTT. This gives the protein CASEGVGELFF.

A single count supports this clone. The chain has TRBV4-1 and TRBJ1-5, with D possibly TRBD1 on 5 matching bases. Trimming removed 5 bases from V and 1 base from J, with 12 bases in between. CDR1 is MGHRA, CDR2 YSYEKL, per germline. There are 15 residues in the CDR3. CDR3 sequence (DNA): TGCGCCAGCAGCTCCAGGGAGGCGAGCAATCAGCCCCAGCATTTT. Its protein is CASSSREASNQPQHF.

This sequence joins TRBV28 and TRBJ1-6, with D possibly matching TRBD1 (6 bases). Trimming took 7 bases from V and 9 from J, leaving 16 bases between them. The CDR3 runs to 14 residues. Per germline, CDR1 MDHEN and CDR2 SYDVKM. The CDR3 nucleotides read TGTGCCAGCATGCCCCGGGACATCGCTTCACCCCTCCACTTT. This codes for CASMPRDIASPLHF.

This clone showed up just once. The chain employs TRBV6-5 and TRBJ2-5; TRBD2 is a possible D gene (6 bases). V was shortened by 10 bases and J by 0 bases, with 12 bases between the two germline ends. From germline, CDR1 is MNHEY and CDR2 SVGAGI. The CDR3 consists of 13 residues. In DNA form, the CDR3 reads TGTGCCACCCAAGGCGGGGACCAAGAGACCCAGTACTTC. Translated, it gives CATQGGDQETQYF.

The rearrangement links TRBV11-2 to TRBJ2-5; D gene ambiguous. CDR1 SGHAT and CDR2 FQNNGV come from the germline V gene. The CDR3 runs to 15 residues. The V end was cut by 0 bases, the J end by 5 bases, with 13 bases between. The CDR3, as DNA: TGTGCCAGCAGCTTAGAGGCTACGACAATGGAGACCCAGTACTTC. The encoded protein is CASSLEATTMETQYF.

CDR3 loop: CASSPGTGLSGANVLTF. Here the CDR3 DNA reads TGTGCCAGCAGCCCCGGGACAGGGCTCTCTGGGGCCAACGTCCTGACTTTC. The chain has TRBV27 and TRBJ2-6, with TRBD1 matching 9 bases. The CDR3 runs to 17 residues. V was pared by 6 bases and J by 0 bases, with 6 bases of the junction left unmatched. From germline, CDR1 is MNHEY and CDR2 SMNVEV (reference sequence).

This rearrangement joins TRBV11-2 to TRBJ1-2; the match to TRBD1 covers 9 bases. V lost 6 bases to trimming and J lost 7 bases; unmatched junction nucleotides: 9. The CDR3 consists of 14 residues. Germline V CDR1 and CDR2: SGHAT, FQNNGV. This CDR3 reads CASRHTTGGRGYTF. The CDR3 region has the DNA TGTGCCAGCAGACATACCACAGGGGGCCGTGGCTACACCTTC. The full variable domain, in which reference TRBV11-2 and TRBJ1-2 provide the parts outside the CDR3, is EAGVAQSPRYKIIEKRQSVAFWCNPISGHATLYWYQQILGQGPKLLIQFQNNGVVDDSQLPKDRFSAERLKGVDSTLKIQPAKLEDSAVYLCASRHTTGGRGYTFGSGTRLTVV.

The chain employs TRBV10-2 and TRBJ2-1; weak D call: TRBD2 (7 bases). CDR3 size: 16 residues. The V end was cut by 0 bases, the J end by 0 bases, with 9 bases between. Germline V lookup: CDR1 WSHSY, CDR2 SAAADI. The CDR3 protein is CASSESGGRSYNEQFF. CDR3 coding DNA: TGCGCCAGCAGTGAGTCGGGGGGGCGCTCCTACAATGAGCAGTTCTTC.

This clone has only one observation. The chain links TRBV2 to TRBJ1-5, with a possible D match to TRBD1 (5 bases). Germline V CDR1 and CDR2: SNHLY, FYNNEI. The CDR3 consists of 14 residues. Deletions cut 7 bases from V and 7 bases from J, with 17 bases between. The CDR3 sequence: CASTNTGGIQPQHF. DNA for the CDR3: TGTGCCAGCACCAACACCGGGGGAATACAGCCCCAGCATTTT.

DNA for the CDR3: TGTGCCAGCAGTTTATACCGGGACAGAAATAATGAAAAACTGTTTTTT. It specifies CASSLYRDRNNEKLFF. The rearrangement links TRBV28 to TRBJ1-4; 7 bases map to TRBD1. This CDR3 is built from 16 residues. The V gene's germline CDR1 is MDHEN and CDR2 SYDVKM. V shed 1 base, J shed 4 bases, and the junction held 6 bases outside the gene matches.

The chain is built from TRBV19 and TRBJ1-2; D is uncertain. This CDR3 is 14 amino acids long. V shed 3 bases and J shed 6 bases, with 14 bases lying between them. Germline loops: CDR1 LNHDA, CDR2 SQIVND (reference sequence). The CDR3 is CASSIVQSVDGYTF. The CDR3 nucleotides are TGTGCCAGTAGTATCGTGCAGTCAGTTGATGGCTACACCTTC. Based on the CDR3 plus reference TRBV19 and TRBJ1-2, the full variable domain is DGGITQSPKYLFRKEGQNVTLSCEQNLNHDAMYWYRQDPGQGLRLIYYSQIVNDFQKGDIAEGYSVSREKKESFPLTVTSAQKNPTAFYLCASSIVQSVDGYTFGSGTRLTVV.

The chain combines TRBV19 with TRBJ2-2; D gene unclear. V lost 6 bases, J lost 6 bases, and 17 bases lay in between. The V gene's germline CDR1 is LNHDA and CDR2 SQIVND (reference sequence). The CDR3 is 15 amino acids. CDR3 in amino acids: CASRELNVEAGELFF. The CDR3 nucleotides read TGTGCCAGTAGGGAGCTTAATGTAGAGGCCGGGGAGCTGTTTTTT.

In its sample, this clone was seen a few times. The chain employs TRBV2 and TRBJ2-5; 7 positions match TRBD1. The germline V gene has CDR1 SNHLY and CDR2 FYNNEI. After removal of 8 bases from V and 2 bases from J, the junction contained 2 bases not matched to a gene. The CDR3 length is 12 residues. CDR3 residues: CASLGQQETQYF. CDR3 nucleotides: TGTGCCAGCCTGGGACAGCAAGAGACCCAGTACTTC.

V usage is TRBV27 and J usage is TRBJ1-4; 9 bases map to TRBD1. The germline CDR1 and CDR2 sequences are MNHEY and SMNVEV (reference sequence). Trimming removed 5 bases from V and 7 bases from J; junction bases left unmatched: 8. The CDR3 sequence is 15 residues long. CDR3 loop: CASSPDRGSVEKLFF. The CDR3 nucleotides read TGTGCCAGCAGTCCCGACAGGGGGTCGGTTGAAAAACTGTTTTTT.

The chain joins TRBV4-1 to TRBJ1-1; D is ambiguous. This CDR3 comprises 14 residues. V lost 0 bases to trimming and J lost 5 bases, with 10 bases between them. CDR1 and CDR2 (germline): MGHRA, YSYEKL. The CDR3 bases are TGCGCCAGCAGCCAAGAACCGGGAGCAACTGAAGCTTTCTTT. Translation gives CASSQEPGATEAFF.

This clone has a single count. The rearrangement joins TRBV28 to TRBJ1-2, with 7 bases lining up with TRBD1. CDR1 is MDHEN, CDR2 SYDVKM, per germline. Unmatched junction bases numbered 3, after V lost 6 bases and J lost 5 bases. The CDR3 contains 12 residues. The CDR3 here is CASRKTGYGYTF. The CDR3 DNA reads TGTGCCAGCAGGAAGACAGGGTATGGCTACACCTTC.

CDR3 nucleotides: TGTGCCAGCAGTCCCACCTCCAGGGGTATACGGGAGACCCAGTACTTC. It codes for CASSPTSRGIRETQYF. The chain uses TRBV28 and TRBJ2-5; D possibly corresponds to TRBD1 (6 bases). The CDR3 contains 16 residues. V was cut by 5 bases and J by 5 bases, with 21 bases left in between. In germline, CDR1 is MDHEN, CDR2 SYDVKM.

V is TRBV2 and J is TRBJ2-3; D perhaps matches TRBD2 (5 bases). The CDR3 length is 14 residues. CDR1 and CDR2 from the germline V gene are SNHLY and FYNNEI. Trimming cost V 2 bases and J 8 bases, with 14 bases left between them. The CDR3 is CASSECEGFCTQYF. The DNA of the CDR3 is TGTGCCAGCAGTGAATGCGAGGGTTTTTGTACGCAGTATTTT.

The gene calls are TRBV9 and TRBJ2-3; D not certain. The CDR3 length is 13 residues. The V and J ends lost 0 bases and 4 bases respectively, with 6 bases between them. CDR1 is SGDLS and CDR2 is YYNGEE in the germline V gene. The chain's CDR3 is CASSVESADTQYF. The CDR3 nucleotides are TGTGCCAGCAGCGTAGAATCTGCAGATACGCAGTATTTT. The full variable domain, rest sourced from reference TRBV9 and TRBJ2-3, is DSGVTQTPKHLITATGQRVTLRCSPRSGDLSVYWYQQSLDQGLQFLIQYYNGEERAKGNILERFSAQQFPDLHSELNLSSLELGDSALYFCASSVESADTQYFGPGTRLTVL.

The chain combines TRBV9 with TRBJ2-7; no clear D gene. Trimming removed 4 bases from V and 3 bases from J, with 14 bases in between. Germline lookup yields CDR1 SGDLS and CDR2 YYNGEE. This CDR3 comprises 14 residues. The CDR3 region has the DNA TGTGCCAGCAGCTCGAGGCCCTTAGGCTACGAGCAGTACTTC. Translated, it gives CASSSRPLGYEQYF.

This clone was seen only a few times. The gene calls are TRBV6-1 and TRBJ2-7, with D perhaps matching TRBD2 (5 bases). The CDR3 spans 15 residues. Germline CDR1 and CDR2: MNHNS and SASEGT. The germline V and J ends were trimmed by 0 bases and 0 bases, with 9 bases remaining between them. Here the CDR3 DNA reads TGTGCCAGCAGTGAAGCAGCGGTGGTCTCCTACGAGCAGTACTTC. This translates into CASSEAAVVSYEQYF.

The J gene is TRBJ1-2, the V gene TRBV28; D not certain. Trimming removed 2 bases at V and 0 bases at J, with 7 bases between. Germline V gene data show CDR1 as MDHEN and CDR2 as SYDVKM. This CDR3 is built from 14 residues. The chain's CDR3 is CASSLLDTNYGYTF. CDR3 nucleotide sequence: TGTGCCAGCAGTTTACTCGACACTAACTATGGCTACACCTTC.